This T cell receptor (beta chain) was identified during a study of T cell responses to AZD1222 COVID-19 vaccine. This clone has just one count. The target antigen is unknown. Sequenced by immunoSEQ multiplex PCR; TCRdb stores in-frame clones only, minus some. The sample has about 160,000 clones; 94% are singletons. Study-wide findings and caveats: White British ancestry dominated among donors, who included more females, and clonal diversity was possibly underestimated. Repertoire collection took place solely once the T cell response had peaked.

The germline V gene encodes CDR1 SGDLS and CDR2 YYNGEE. This CDR3 is 15 amino acids long. V lost 3 bases and J lost 5; bases outside the gene matches: 9. The source is an adult in good health. The source material was peripheral blood, sampled on day 0 of AZD1222 vaccination. This rearrangement joins TRBV9 to TRBJ2-5; TRBD2 matches at 8 bases. The CDR3 bases are TGTGCCAGCAGCGCCAGAAGCGGGAGTTGGGAGACCCAGTACTTC. Its translation: CASSARSGSWETQYF.